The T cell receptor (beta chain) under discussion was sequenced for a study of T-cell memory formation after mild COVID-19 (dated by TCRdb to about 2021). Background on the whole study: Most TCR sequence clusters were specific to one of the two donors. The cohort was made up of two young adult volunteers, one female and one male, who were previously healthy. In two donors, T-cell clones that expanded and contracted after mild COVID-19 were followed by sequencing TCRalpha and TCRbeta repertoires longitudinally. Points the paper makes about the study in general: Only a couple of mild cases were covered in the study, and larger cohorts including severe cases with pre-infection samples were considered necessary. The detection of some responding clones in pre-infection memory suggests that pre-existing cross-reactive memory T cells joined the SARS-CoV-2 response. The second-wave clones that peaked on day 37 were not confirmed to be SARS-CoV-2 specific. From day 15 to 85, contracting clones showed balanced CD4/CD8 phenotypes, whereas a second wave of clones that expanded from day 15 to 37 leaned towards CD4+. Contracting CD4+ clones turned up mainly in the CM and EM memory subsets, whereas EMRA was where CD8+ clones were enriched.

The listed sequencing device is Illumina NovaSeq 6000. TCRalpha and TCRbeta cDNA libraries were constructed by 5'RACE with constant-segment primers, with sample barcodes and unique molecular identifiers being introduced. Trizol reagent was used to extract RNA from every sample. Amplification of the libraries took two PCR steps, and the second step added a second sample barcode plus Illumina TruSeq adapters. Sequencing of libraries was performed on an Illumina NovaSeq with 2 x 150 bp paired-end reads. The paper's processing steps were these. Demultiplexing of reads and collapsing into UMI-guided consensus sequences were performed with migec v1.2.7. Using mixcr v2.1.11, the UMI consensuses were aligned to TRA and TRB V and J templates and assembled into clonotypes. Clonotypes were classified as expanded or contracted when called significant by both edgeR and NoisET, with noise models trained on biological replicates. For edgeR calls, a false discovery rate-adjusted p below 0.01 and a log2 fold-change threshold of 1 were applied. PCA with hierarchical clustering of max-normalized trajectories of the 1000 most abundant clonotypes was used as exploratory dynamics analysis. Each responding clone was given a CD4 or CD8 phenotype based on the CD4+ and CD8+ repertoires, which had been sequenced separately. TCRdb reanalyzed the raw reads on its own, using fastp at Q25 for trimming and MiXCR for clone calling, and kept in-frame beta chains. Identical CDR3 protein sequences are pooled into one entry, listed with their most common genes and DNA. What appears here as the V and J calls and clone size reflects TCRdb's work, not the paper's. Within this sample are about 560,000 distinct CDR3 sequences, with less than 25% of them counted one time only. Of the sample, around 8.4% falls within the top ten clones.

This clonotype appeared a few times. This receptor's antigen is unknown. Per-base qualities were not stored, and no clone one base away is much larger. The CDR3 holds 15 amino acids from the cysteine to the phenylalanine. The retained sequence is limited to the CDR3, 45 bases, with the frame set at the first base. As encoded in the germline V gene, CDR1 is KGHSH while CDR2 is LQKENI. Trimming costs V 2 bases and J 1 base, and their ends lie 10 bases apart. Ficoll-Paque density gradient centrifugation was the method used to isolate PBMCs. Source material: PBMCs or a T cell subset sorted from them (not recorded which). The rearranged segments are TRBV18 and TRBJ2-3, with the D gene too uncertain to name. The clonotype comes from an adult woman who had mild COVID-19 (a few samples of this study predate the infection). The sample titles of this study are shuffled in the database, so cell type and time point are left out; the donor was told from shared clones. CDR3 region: CASSPVSAGTDTQYF. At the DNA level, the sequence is TGTGCCAGCTCACCAGTGTCAGCCGGCACAGATACGCAGTATTTT. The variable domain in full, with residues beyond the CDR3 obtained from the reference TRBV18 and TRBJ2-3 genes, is NAGVMQNPRHLVRRRGQEARLRCSPMKGHSHVYWYRQLPEEGLKFMVYLQKENIIDESGMPKERFSAEFPKEGPSILRIQQVVRGDSAAYFCASSPVSAGTDTQYFGPGTRLTVL.